This T cell receptor beta chain was recorded in a study of blood T cell repertoires in COVID-19. Study context: The study drew acute and convalescent COVID-19 samples from the United States, Italy and Spain.

TCRdb keeps only in-frame clones here, not all; method: immunoSEQ multiplex PCR. The data hold about 230,000 clones, with over 70% observed a single time. The CDR3 spans 13 residues. With 6 bases removed from V and 7 bases from J, the gap between germline ends came to 13 bases. Germline CDR1 is MNHEY and CDR2 is SVGAGI. V is TRBV6-5 and J is TRBJ2-1; perhaps TRBD1 as D (5 bases). The sequence derives from a woman of 80 years or more with acute or convalescent COVID-19. What was sequenced was peripheral blood. The CDR3 nucleotides read TGTGCCAGCAGCCTGGGGCGAATTAATGAGCAGTTCTTC. This encodes CASSLGRINEQFF.